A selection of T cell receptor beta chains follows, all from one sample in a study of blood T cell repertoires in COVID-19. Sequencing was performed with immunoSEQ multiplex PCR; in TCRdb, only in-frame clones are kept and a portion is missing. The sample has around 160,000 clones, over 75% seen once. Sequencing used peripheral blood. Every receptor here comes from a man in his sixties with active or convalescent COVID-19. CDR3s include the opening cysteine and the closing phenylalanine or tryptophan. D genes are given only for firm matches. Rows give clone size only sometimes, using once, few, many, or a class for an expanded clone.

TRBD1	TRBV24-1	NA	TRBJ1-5	TGTGCCACCAGTGCCCCGGGACAGGGAAATTTGGGTGATCAGCCCCAGCATTTT	CATSAPGQGNLGDQPQHF
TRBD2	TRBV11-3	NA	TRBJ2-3	TGTGCCAGCAGCCCCGATAGCGGGAAGGCAGATACGCAGTATTTT	CASSPDSGKADTQYF
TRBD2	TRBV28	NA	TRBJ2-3	TGTGCCAGCAGTTTCGCCGGGAGGACAACAGATACGCAGTATTTT	CASSFAGRTTDTQYF
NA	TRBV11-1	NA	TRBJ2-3	TGTGCCAGCAGCATCTACAGGGCAGATACGCAGTATTTT	CASSIYRADTQYF
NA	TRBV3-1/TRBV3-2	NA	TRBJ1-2	TGTGCCAGCAGCCAAAGCGAACGGTATGGCTACACCTTC	CASSQSERYGYTF
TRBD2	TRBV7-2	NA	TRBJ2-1	TGTGCCAGCAGCTTAGGTATCCGGACTAGCAATGAGCAGTTCTTC	CASSLGIRTSNEQFF
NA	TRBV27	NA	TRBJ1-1	TGTGCCAGCAGTTTAGGCGGAGTGAACACTGAAGCTTTCTTT	CASSLGGVNTEAFF
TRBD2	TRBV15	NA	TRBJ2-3	TGTGCCACCAGCAGAGGCCTACTAGCGAGCACAGATACGCAGTATTTT	CATSRGLLASTDTQYF
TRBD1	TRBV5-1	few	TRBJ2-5	TGCGCCAGCAGCTTGGCCATTGTTGGACAGGGATCGGAGACCCAGTACTTC	CASSLAIVGQGSETQYF
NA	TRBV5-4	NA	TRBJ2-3	TGTGCCAGCAGCCAACAGGCGGCTAGCACAGATACGCAGTATTTT	CASSQQAASTDTQYF
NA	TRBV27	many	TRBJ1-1	TGTGCCAGCAGTTTATCGGCAGGGATCACTGAAGCTTTCTTT	CASSLSAGITEAFF
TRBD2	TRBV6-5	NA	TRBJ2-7	TGTGCCGGGTCTAGGACTAGCGGGACTGGCGAGCAGTACTTC	CAGSRTSGTGEQYF
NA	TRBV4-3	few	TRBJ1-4	TGCGCCAGCAGCCAAGAGAGGAGTGAAAAACTGTTTTTT	CASSQERSEKLFF
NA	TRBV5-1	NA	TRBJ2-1	TGCGCCAGCAGCCCTGGTGGCGGAGGGATCGACAATGAGCAGTTCTTC	CASSPGGGGIDNEQFF
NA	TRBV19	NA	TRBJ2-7	TGTGCCAGTAGTATTGAGGGAGGCCTCTACGAGCAGTACTTC	CASSIEGGLYEQYF
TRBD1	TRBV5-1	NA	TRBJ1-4	TGCGCCAGCAGCTTGGCGGGACAGGGTAATGAAAAACTGTTTTTT	CASSLAGQGNEKLFF
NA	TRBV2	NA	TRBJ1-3	TGTGCCAGCAGCCTCAGGAGGGGACGAAACACCATATATTTT	CASSLRRGRNTIYF
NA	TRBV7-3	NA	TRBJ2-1	TGTGCCAGCAGCTTAACCGGGAGTCGGGACAATGAGCAGTTCTTC	CASSLTGSRDNEQFF
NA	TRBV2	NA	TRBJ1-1	TGTGCCAGCGGGGCAGGGACTGAAGCTTTCTTT	CASGAGTEAFF
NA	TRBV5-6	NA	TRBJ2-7	TGTGCCAGCAGCTTTTTCCGGGAGCAGTACTTC	CASSFFREQYF